The 9 T cell receptor beta chains below all came from one sample that was sequenced in a study of blood T cell repertoires in COVID-19. Sequencing was performed with immunoSEQ multiplex PCR; in TCRdb, only in-frame clones are kept and a portion is missing. The sample gives roughly 110,000 clones, approximately 88% of which show up once; 6.8% is in the top ten. The sequenced material came from peripheral blood. All receptors come from a man over 45 with active or convalescent COVID-19.

The chain joins TRBV6-4 to TRBJ2-1; 10 bases fit TRBD1. The V gene's germline CDR1 is MRHNA and CDR2 SNTAGT. This CDR3 is 15 amino acids long. The J segment lost 8 bases and the V segment lost 5 bases, leaving 9 bases of the junction unmatched. CDR3 in amino acids: CASSPLGTGVHEQFF. In nucleotides, the CDR3 is TGTGCCAGCAGTCCTCTAGGGACAGGGGTACATGAGCAGTTCTTC.

This chain uses TRBV2 with TRBJ1-5; TRBD1 is a possible D gene (5 bases). Germline lookup yields CDR1 SNHLY and CDR2 FYNNEI. The CDR3 runs 13 residues. Trimming took 7 bases from V and 4 from J, leaving 11 bases between them. DNA of the CDR3: TGTGCCAGCAACCGACAGAAAAATCAGCCCCAGCATTTT. The encoded protein is CASNRQKNQPQHF. Together with reference TRBV2 and TRBJ1-5, the CDR3 gives the full variable domain: EPEVTQTPSHQVTQMGQEVILRCVPISNHLYFYWYRQILGQKVEFLVSFYNNEISEKSEIFDDQFSVERPDGSNFTLKIRSTKLEDSAMYFCASNRQKNQPQHFGDGTRLSIL.

This chain's CDR3 is CASSGKTGTAGHEQYF. CDR3 nucleotide sequence: TGTGCCAGCAGTGGCAAAACCGGGACAGCGGGCCACGAGCAGTACTTC. The rearrangement uses TRBV6-1 and TRBJ2-7; D might be TRBD1 (7 bases). Germline CDR1 MNHNS, CDR2 SASEGT. Trimming shortened V by 4 bases and J by 5 bases, and 21 bases separated the two germline ends. The CDR3 has 16 residues.

The V gene is TRBV9, the J gene TRBJ2-3, with D uncertain. CDR3 length equals 15 residues. Germline CDR1 SGDLS, CDR2 YYNGEE. V dropped 2 bases and J dropped 0 bases, with 10 bases sitting between them. CDR3 region: CASSVSGSSTDTQYF. The CDR3, as DNA: TGTGCCAGCAGCGTGTCCGGGTCTAGCACAGATACGCAGTATTTT. Full variable domain (rest looked up from reference TRBV9 and TRBJ2-3): DSGVTQTPKHLITATGQRVTLRCSPRSGDLSVYWYQQSLDQGLQFLIQYYNGEERAKGNILERFSAQQFPDLHSELNLSSLELGDSALYFCASSVSGSSTDTQYFGPGTRLTVL.

The chain links TRBV3-1 (or the pseudogene TRBV3-2) to TRBJ1-2; 9 bases match TRBD1. The trim removed 5 bases at V and 7 bases at J, leaving 8 bases unmatched. Germline lookup yields CDR1 LGHDT and CDR2 YNNKEL (reference sequence). This CDR3 has 14 amino acids. Here the CDR3 DNA reads TGTGCCAGCAGCTTACCTACAGGGGGCTCTGGCTACACCTTC. It specifies CASSLPTGGSGYTF.

This rearrangement joins TRBV19 to TRBJ2-1; 9 nucleotides align to TRBD2. The CDR3 totals 15 residues. Germline V gene sequence: CDR1 LNHDA, CDR2 SQIVND (reference sequence). V was clipped by 1 base and J by 7 bases; unmatched bases: 5. The CDR3 DNA reads as TGTGCCAGTAGTATAGGTGCTAGCGGGGTAAATGAGCAGTTCTTC. Encoded protein: CASSIGASGVNEQFF.

The J gene is TRBJ1-2, the V gene TRBV7-6, with D hard to call. The V gene's germline CDR1 is SGHVS and CDR2 FNYEAQ. The CDR3 runs to 14 residues. With 2 bases removed from V and 8 bases from J, the gap between germline ends came to 15 bases. The CDR3 region has the DNA TGTGCCAGCAGCTTAAGCGCCGGCGGGAGAGGCTACACCTTC. Translating gives CASSLSAGGRGYTF.

The chain couples TRBV19 to TRBJ1-1; 7 bases agree with TRBD1. J was trimmed by 1 base and V by 6 bases; bases with no gene match: 5. Germline lookup yields CDR1 LNHDA and CDR2 SQIVND (reference sequence). CDR3 length: 14 amino acids. The CDR3 region is CASRQYRGNTEAFF. The DNA for the CDR3 is TGTGCCAGTAGGCAATACAGGGGGAACACTGAAGCTTTCTTT.

As DNA, the CDR3 is TGTGCCAGCAGTTCACGACCTGGGACTAGCACAGATACGCAGTATTTT. It translates to CASSSRPGTSTDTQYF. The rearrangement joins TRBV28 to TRBJ2-3; D perhaps matches TRBD2 (6 bases). This CDR3 is built from 16 residues. Germline lookup yields CDR1 MDHEN and CDR2 SYDVKM. V was shortened by 4 bases and J by 0 bases, with 14 bases between the two germline ends.